These T cell receptor beta chains were read from a single sample in a study of OX40 agonist ivuxolimab in advanced cancers. Produced via immunoSEQ multiplex PCR; TCRdb's table is partial and in-frame only. The sample includes around 56,000 clones, 85% to 90% of them seen just once. This specimen was CD4+ or CD8+ T cells sorted from blood, taken in a trial of the OX40 agonist ivuxolimab. All receptors come from an adult with an advanced solid tumor such as melanoma, head and neck, liver or kidney cancer. CDR3s include the opening cysteine and the closing phenylalanine or tryptophan. The order of the fields is CDR3 DNA, CDR3 protein, V gene, D gene, J gene, clone size. A D gene is named only where the DNA matches it firmly. A row's size may be missing; if present it is once, few, many or a size class.

TGTGCCAGCAGCCGAGACTCCTCTGGGAATGAGCAGTTCTTC CASSRDSSGNEQFF TRBV7-3 . TRBJ2-1 .
TGTGCCATCAGTGAGTACGGGGGCACAGATACGCAGTATTTT CAISEYGGTDTQYF TRBV10-3 . TRBJ2-3 .
TGCGCCAGCAGCCAAGCGGTAGAAGATACGCAGTATTTT CASSQAVEDTQYF TRBV4-1 . TRBJ2-3 .
TGTGCCAGCAGGTTATCTAGCCAAGAGACCCAGTACTTC CASRLSSQETQYF TRBV7-3 . TRBJ2-5 .
TGTGCCAGCAGTGACCCCGGGACTAGCGGGTCCTCCTACGAGCAGTACTTC CASSDPGTSGSSYEQYF TRBV6-4 TRBD2 TRBJ2-7 .
TGTGCCAGCCAGAGTGGGTCCGATCAGAATGAAAAACTGTTTTTT CASQSGSDQNEKLFF TRBV18 . TRBJ1-4 .
TGTGCCAGCAGCTTGGGGCAGAATCAGCCCCAGCATTTT CASSLGQNQPQHF TRBV7-3 . TRBJ1-5 .
TGTGCCAGCAGCTTCGGCGGGAGGGAGGTTAGCGAGCAGTACTTC CASSFGGREVSEQYF TRBV7-4 TRBD2 TRBJ2-7 .
TGTGCCAGCTCCCGAGAAGACAGGGGGCTTCAGCCCCAGCATTTT CASSREDRGLQPQHF TRBV18 TRBD1 TRBJ1-5 .
TGTGCCAGTTCCGCGGGGACCACGAACACCGGGGAGCTGTTTTTT CASSAGTTNTGELFF TRBV6-1 . TRBJ2-2 .
TGTGCCAGCAGTCCTCAGTATGGCTACACCTTC CASSPQYGYTF TRBV28 . TRBJ1-2 few
TGTGCCAGCAGTTTGGAAAGGGTTGAATACGGAAACACCATATATTTT CASSLERVEYGNTIYF TRBV28 . TRBJ1-3 .
TGTGCTAGCAGCTTAGGGAGGGAGAAGGGTGAAAAACTGTTTTTT CASSLGREKGEKLFF TRBV7-7 . TRBJ1-4 .
TGTGCCAGCAGCTTCGGACACCAGATCCCCAATCAGCCCCAGCATTTT CASSFGHQIPNQPQHF TRBV7-8 . TRBJ1-5 .
TGTGCCAGCAGCTTAGTACAGGGGGCTTCTTGGGAGCAGTACTTC CASSLVQGASWEQYF TRBV7-9 TRBD1 TRBJ2-7 .
TGTGCCAGCTCACCACTTGGACAGAGGAACACTGAAGCTTTCTTT CASSPLGQRNTEAFF TRBV18 . TRBJ1-1 .
TGTGCCAGCAGGGGGCAGAGCTCCTACGAGCAGTACTTC CASRGQSSYEQYF TRBV10-3 TRBD1 TRBJ2-7 .
TGTGCCAGCAGCTTGGCCAGGACATACTATGGCTACACCTTC CASSLARTYYGYTF TRBV5-4 . TRBJ1-2 .
TGTGCCAGCAGCTTGGTCGGGGCAGGGATGAACACTGAAGCTTTCTTT CASSLVGAGMNTEAFF TRBV5-6 . TRBJ1-1 .
TGTGCCAGCAGCTCAGGACTAGCGGGAGGTCTAAGGGGCACAGATACGCAGTATTTT CASSSGLAGGLRGTDTQYF TRBV5-4 TRBD2 TRBJ2-3 .
TGTGCCAGCAGTTTCCCCGACAGGGCCTACGAGCAGTACTTC CASSFPDRAYEQYF TRBV28 TRBD1 TRBJ2-7 .
TGTGCCAGCTACAGATTATCCGACTATGGCTACACCTTC CASYRLSDYGYTF TRBV2 . TRBJ1-2 .